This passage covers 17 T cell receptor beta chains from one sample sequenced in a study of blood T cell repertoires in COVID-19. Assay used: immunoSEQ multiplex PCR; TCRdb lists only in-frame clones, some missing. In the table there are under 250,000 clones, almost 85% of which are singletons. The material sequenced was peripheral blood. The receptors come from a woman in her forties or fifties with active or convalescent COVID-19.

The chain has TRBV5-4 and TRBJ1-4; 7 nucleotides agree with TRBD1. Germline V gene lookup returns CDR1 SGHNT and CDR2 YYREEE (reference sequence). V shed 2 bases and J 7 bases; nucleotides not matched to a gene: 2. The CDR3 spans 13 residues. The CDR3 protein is CASSLGDSEKLFF. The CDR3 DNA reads TGTGCCAGCAGCTTAGGGGACAGTGAAAAACTGTTTTTT.

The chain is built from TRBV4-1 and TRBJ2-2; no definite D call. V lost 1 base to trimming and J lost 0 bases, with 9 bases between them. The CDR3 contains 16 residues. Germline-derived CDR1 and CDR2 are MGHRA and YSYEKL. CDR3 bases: TGCGCCAGCAGCCAAGTGCAAACATCGAACACCGGGGAGCTGTTTTTT. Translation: CASSQVQTSNTGELFF.

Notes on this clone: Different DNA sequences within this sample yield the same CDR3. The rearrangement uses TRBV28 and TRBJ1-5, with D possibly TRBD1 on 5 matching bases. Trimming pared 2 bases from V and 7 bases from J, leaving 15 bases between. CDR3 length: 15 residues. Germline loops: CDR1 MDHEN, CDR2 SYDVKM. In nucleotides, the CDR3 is TGTGCCAGCAGTTTAGTCGGCCAGGGTAAGCAGCCCCAGCATTTT. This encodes CASSLVGQGKQPQHF.

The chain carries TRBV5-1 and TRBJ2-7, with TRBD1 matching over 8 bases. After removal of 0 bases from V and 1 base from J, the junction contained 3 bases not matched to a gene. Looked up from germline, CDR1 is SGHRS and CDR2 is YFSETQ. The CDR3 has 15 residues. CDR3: CASSLGGQASYEQYF. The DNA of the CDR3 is TGCGCCAGCAGCTTGGGGGGACAGGCGTCCTACGAGCAGTACTTC. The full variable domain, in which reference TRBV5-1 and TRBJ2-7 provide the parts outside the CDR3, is KAGVTQTPRYLIKTRGQQVTLSCSPISGHRSVSWYQQTPGQGLQFLFEYFSETQRNKGNFPGRFSGRQFSNSRSEMNVSTLELGDSALYLCASSLGGQASYEQYFGPGTRLTVT.

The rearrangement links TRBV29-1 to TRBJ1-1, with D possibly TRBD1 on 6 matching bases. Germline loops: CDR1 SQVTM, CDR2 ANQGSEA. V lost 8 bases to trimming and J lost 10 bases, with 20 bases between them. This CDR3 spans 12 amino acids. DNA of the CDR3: TGCAGCCCCCTTCTAGGGGGGGACGTAGCTTTCTTT. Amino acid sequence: CSPLLGGDVAFF.

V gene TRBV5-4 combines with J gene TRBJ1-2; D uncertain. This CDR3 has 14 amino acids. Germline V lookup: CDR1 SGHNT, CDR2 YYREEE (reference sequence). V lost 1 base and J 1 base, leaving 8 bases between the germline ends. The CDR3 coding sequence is TGTGCCAGCAGCTTGCGGGTTTTTAACTATGGCTACACCTTC. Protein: CASSLRVFNYGYTF.

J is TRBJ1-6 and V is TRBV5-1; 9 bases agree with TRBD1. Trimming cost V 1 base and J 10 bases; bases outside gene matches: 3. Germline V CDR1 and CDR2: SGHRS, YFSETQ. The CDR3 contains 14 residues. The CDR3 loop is CASSLRTGDSPLHF. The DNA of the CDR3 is TGCGCCAGCAGCTTGCGGACAGGGGACTCACCCCTCCACTTT.

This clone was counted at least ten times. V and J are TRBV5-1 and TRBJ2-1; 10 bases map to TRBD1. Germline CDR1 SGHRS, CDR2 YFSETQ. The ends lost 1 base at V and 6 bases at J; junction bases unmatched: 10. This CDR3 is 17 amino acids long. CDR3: CASSLSPTGGYLNEQFF. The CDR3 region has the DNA TGCGCCAGCAGCTTGAGCCCGACAGGGGGCTACCTCAATGAGCAGTTCTTC.

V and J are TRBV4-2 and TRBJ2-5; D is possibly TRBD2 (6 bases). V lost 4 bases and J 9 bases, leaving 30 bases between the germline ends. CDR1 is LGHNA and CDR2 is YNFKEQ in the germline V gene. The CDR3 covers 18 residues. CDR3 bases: TGTGCCAGCAGCCCACCCTTCGGGAAGACTAGTAGCGCCCTGTCCCAGTACTTC. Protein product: CASSPPFGKTSSALSQYF.

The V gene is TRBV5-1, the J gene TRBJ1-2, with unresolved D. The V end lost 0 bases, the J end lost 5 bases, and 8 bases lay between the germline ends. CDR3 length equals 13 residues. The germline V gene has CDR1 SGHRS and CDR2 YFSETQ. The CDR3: CASSLDSRYGYTF. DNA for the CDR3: TGCGCCAGCAGCTTGGATTCCAGGTATGGCTACACCTTC.

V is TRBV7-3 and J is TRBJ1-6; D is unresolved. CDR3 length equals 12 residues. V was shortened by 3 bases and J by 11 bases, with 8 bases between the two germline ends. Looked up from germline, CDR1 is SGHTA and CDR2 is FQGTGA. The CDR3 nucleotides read TGTGCCAGCAGCTTCCTCCCAGCACCCCTCCACTTT. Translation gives CASSFLPAPLHF.

In nucleotides, the CDR3 is TGTGCCAGCAGCTTCCAGGACAGCAGTAATTCACCCCTCCACTTT. This translates into CASSFQDSSNSPLHF. V usage is TRBV6-1 and J usage is TRBJ1-6; weak D call: TRBD1 (6 bases). V was trimmed by 6 bases and J by 6 bases, leaving 15 bases between them. The germline V gene has CDR1 MNHNS and CDR2 SASEGT. The CDR3 length is 15 residues.

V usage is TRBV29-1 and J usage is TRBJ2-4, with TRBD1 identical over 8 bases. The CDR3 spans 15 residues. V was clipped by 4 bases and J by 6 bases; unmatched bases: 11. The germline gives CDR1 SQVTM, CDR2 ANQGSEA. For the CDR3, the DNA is TGCAGCGTTGCCCTTCCAGGGGGCGCGGGAAACATTCAGTACTTC. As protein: CSVALPGGAGNIQYF.

CDR3 coding DNA: TGCGCCAGCAGTCAACACCGACGGAGGCGGAACACTGAAGCTTTCTTT. Translating it yields CASSQHRRRRNTEAFF. The chain couples TRBV23-1 to TRBJ1-1; the D is unclear. TRBV23-1 is annotated as an ORF whose role is uncertain. The CDR3 is made up of 16 amino acids. Trimming cost V 2 bases and J 1 base, with 14 bases left between them.

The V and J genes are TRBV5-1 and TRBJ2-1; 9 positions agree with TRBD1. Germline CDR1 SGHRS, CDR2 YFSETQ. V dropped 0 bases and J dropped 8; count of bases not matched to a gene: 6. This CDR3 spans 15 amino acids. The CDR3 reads CASSLEGTGIHEQFF. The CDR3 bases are TGCGCCAGCAGCTTGGAGGGGACAGGGATCCATGAGCAGTTCTTC. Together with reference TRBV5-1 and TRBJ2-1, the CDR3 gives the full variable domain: KAGVTQTPRYLIKTRGQQVTLSCSPISGHRSVSWYQQTPGQGLQFLFEYFSETQRNKGNFPGRFSGRQFSNSRSEMNVSTLELGDSALYLCASSLEGTGIHEQFFGPGTRLTVL.

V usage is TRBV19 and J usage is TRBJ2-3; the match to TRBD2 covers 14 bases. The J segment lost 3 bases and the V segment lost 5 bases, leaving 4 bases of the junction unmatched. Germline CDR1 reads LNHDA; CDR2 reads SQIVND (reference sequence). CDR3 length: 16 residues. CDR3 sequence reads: CASSPTSGGATDTQYF. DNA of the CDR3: TGTGCCAGTAGTCCGACTAGCGGGGGGGCGACAGATACGCAGTATTTT. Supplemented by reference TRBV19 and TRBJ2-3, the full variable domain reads DGGITQSPKYLFRKEGQNVTLSCEQNLNHDAMYWYRQDPGQGLRLIYYSQIVNDFQKGDIAEGYSVSREKKESFPLTVTSAQKNPTAFYLCASSPTSGGATDTQYFGPGTRLTVL.

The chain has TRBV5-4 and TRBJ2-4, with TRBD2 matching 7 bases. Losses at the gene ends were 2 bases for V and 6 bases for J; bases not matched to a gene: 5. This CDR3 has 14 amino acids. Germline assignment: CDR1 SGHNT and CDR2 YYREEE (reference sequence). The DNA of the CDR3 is TGTGCCAGCAGCTTAAGGGAGGGTTCAAACATTCAGTACTTC. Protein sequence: CASSLREGSNIQYF.